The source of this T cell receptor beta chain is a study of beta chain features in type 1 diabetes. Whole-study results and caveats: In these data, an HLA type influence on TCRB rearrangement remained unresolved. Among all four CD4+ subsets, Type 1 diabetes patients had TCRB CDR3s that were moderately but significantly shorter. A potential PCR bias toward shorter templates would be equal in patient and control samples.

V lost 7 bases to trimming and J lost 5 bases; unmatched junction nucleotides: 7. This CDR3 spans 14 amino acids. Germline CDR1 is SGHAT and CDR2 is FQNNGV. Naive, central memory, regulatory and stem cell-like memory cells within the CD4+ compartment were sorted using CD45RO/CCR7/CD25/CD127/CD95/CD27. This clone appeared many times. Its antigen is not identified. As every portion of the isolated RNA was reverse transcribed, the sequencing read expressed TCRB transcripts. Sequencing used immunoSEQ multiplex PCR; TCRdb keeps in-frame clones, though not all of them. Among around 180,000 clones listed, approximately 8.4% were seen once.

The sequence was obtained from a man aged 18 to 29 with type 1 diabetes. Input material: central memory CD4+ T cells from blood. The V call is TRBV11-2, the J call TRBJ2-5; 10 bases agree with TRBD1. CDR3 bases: TGTGCCAGCACCCGACAGGGGGCAGGGGAGACCCAGTACTTC. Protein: CASTRQGAGETQYF. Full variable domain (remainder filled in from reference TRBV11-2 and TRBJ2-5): EAGVAQSPRYKIIEKRQSVAFWCNPISGHATLYWYQQILGQGPKLLIQFQNNGVVDDSQLPKDRFSAERLKGVDSTLKIQPAKLEDSAVYLCASTRQGAGETQYFGPGTRLLVL.